One and the same sample provided the 2 T cell receptor beta chains below, sequenced in a study of T cells in localized non-small cell lung cancer. Using immunoSEQ multiplex PCR, the repertoire was profiled, and TCRdb retains in-frame clones only, with some absent. The table shows 50,000 to 75,000 clones, with approximately 90% occurring only once. The specimen comprised peripheral blood, sampled before any cancer treatment. The receptors come from a man between 35 and 75 years old with stage I squamous cell lung carcinoma.

The gene calls are TRBV30 and TRBJ1-6, with D hard to call. Germline V gene sequence: CDR1 GTSNPN, CDR2 SVGIG (reference sequence). This CDR3 is built from 13 residues. The ends were cut back, 3 bases at V and 5 bases at J, with 8 bases in the middle. CDR3 region: CAWRVTDNSPLHF. CDR3 nucleotides: TGTGCCTGGAGAGTCACTGATAATTCACCCCTCCACTTT.

The chain links TRBV28 to TRBJ2-2; D is unclear. Trimming pared 6 bases from V and 3 bases from J, leaving 8 bases between. Germline CDR1 MDHEN, CDR2 SYDVKM. The CDR3 runs to 13 residues. In DNA, the CDR3 is TGTGCCAGCAGCTCTCATCACACCGGGGAGCTGTTTTTT. Amino acid sequence: CASSSHHTGELFF.